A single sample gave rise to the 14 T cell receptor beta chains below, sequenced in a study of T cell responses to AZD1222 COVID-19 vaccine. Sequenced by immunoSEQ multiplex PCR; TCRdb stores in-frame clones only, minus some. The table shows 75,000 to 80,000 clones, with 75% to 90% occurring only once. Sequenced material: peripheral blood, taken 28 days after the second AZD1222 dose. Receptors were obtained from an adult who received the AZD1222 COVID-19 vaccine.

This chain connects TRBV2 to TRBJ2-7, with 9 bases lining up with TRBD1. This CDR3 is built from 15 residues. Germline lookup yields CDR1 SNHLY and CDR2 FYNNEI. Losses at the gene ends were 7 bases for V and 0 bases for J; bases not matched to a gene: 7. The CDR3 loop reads CASKTGGRISYEQYF. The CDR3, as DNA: TGTGCCAGCAAAACAGGGGGCAGAATCTCCTACGAGCAGTACTTC. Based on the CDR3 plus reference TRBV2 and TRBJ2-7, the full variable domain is EPEVTQTPSHQVTQMGQEVILRCVPISNHLYFYWYRQILGQKVEFLVSFYNNEISEKSEIFDDQFSVERPDGSNFTLKIRSTKLEDSAMYFCASKTGGRISYEQYFGPGTRLTVT.

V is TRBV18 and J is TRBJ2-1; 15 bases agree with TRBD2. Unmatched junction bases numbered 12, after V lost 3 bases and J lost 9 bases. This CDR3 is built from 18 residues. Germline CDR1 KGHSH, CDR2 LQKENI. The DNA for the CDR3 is TGTGCCAGCTCACCTGCGGGGACTAGCGGGGGGACTCTGGGTGAGCAGTTCTTC. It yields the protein CASSPAGTSGGTLGEQFF.

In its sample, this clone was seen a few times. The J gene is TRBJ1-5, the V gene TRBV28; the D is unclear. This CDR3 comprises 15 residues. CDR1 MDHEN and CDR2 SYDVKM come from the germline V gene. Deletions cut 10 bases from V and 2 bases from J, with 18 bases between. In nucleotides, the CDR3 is TGTGCCACTCAACCACTACTTCGGGGCAATCAGCCCCAGCATTTT. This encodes CATQPLLRGNQPQHF.

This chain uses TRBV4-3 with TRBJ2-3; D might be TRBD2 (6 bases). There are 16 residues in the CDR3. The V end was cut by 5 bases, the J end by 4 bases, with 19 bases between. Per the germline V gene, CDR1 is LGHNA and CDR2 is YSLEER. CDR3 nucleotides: TGCGCCAGCAGCGGGGTAGGAGGGATTGGAGCAGATACGCAGTATTTT. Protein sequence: CASSGVGGIGADTQYF.

The CDR3 is CASRGRGPQTQYF. DNA for the CDR3: TGTGCCAGCAGGGGGCGGGGGCCCCAGACCCAGTACTTC. V gene TRBV4-2 combines with J gene TRBJ2-5, with D perhaps TRBD2 (7 bases). The CDR3 is made up of 13 amino acids. V lost 6 bases and J lost 6, with 14 bases in between. Germline loops: CDR1 LGHNA, CDR2 YNFKEQ.

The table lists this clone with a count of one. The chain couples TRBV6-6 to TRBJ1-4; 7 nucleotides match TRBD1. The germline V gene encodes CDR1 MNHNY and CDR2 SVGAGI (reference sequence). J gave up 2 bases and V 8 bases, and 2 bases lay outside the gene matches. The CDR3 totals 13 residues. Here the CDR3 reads CASLQGTNEKLFF. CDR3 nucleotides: TGTGCCAGCCTACAGGGGACTAATGAAAAACTGTTTTTT.

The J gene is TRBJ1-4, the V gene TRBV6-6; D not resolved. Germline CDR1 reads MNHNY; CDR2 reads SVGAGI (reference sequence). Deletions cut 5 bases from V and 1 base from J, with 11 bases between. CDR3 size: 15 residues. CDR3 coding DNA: TGTGCCAGCAGTCTCACGACGGGAACTAATGAAAAACTGTTTTTT. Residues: CASSLTTGTNEKLFF.

CDR3 residues: CASSRQGTTDTQYF. DNA of the CDR3: TGTGCCAGCAGTCGACAGGGGACGACAGATACGCAGTATTTT. The rearrangement joins TRBV6-5 to TRBJ2-3, with 8 positions matching TRBD1. Germline V gene lookup returns CDR1 MNHEY and CDR2 SVGAGI. The CDR3 contains 14 residues. V shed 5 bases, J shed 3 bases, and the junction held 4 bases outside the gene matches.

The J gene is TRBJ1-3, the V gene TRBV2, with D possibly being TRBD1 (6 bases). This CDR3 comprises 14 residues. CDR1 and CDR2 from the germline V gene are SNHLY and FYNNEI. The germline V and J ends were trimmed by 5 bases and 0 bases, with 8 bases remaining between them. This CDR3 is CASSWTVSGNTIYF. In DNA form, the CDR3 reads TGTGCCAGCAGTTGGACAGTCTCTGGAAACACCATATATTTT.

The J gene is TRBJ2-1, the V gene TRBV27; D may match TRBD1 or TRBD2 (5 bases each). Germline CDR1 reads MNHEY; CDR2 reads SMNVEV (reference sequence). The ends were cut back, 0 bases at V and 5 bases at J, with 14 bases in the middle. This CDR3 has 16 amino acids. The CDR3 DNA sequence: TGTGCCAGCAGTTTATCGTCTTGGGGGAGAGACAATGAGCAGTTCTTC. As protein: CASSLSSWGRDNEQFF.

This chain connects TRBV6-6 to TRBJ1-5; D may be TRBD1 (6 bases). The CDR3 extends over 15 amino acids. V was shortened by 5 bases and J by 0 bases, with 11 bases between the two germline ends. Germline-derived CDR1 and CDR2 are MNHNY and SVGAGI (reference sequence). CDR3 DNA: TGTGCCAGCAGTCAACAGGGCTATAGCAATCAGCCCCAGCATTTT. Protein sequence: CASSQQGYSNQPQHF.

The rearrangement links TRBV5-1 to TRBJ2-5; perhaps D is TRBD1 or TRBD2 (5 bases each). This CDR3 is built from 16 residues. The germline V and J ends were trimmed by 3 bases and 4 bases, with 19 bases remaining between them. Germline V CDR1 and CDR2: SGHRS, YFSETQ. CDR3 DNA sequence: TGCGCCAGCAGCTCGCGCGCGAGAGGGACCATAGAGACCCAGTACTTC. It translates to CASSSRARGTIETQYF.

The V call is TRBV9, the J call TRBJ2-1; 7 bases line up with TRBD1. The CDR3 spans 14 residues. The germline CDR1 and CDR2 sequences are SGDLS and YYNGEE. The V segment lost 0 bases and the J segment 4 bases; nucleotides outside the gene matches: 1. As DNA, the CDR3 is TGTGCCAGCAGCGTAGGGGGACAGTACAATGAGCAGTTCTTC. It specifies CASSVGGQYNEQFF.

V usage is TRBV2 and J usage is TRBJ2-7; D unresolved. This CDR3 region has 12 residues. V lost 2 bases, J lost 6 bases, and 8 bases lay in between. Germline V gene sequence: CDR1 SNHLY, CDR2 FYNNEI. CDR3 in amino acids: CASSEQESEQYF. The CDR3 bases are TGTGCCAGCAGTGAACAGGAGTCCGAGCAGTACTTC.